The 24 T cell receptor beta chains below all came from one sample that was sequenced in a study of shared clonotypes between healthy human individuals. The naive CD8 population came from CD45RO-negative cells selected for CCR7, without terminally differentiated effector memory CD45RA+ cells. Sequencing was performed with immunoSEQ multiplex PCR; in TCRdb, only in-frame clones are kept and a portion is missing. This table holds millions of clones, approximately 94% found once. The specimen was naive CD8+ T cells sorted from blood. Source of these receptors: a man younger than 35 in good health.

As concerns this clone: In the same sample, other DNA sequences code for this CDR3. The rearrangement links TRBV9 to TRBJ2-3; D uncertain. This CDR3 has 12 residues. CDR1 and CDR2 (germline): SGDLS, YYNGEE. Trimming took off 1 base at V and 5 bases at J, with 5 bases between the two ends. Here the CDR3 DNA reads TGTGCCAGCAGCGTAAGAGGAGATACGCAGTATTTT. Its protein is CASSVRGDTQYF. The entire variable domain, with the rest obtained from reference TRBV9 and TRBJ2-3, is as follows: DSGVTQTPKHLITATGQRVTLRCSPRSGDLSVYWYQQSLDQGLQFLIQYYNGEERAKGNILERFSAQQFPDLHSELNLSSLELGDSALYFCASSVRGDTQYFGPGTRLTVL.

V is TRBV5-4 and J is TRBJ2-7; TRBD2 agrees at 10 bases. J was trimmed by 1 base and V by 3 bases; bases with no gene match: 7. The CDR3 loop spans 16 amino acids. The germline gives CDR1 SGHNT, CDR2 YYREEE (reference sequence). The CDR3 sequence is CASSSTGSGRSYEQYF. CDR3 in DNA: TGTGCCAGCAGCTCTACGGGTAGCGGGAGGTCCTACGAGCAGTACTTC.

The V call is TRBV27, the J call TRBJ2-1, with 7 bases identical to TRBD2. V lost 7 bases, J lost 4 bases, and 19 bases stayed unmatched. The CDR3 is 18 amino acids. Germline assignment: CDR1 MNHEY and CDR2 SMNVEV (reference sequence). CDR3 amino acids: CASTTLGVAGEAYNEQFF. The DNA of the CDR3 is TGTGCCAGCACCACTCTCGGTGTTGCGGGAGAGGCGTACAATGAGCAGTTCTTC.

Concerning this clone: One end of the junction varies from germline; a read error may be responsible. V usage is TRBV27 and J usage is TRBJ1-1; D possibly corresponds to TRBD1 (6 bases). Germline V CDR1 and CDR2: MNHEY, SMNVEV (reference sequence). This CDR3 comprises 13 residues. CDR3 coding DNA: TGTGCCAGCAGTGGGGACAACCCACCGGACAGCATTTGG. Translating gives CASSGDNPPDSIW.

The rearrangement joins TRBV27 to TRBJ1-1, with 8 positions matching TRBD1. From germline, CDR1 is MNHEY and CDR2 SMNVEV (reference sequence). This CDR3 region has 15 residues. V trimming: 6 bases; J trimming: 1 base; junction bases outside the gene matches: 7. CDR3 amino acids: CASSSPGTGNTEAFF. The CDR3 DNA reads TGTGCCAGCAGCTCACCCGGGACAGGGAACACTGAAGCTTTCTTT.

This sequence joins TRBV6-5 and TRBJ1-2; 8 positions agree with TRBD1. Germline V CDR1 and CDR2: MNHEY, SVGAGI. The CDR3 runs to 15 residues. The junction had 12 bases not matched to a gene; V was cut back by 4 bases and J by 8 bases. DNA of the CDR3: TGTGCCAGCAGTTCCCTTCTGGACAGGGCTAGCGGCTACACCTTC. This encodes CASSSLLDRASGYTF.

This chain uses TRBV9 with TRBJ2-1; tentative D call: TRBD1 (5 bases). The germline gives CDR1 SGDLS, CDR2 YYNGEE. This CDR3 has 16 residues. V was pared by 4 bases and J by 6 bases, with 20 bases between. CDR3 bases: TGTGCCAGCAGCACAATCAAGGGGCTGCTCGTCAATGAGCAGTTCTTC. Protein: CASSTIKGLLVNEQFF.

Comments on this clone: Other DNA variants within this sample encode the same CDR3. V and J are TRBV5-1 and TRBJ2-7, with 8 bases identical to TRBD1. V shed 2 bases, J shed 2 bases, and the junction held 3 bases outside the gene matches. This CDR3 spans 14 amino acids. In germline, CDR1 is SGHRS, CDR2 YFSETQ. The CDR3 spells CASSFDRGPYEQYF. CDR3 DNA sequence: TGCGCCAGCAGCTTCGACAGGGGACCCTACGAGCAGTACTTC.

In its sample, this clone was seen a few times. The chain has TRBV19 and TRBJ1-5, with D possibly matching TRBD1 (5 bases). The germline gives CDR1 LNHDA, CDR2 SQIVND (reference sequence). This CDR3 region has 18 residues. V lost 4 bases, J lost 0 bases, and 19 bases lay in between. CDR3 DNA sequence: TGTGCCAGTAGTAACGGGGGAAGGGTCCTCAATAGCAATCAGCCCCAGCATTTT. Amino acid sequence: CASSNGGRVLNSNQPQHF. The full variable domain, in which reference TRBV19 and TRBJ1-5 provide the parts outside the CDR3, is DGGITQSPKYLFRKEGQNVTLSCEQNLNHDAMYWYRQDPGQGLRLIYYSQIVNDFQKGDIAEGYSVSREKKESFPLTVTSAQKNPTAFYLCASSNGGRVLNSNQPQHFGDGTRLSIL.

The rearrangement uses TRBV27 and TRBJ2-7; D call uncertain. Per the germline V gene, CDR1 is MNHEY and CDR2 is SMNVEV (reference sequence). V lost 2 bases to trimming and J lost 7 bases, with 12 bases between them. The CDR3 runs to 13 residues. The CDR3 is CASSLVVGDEQYF. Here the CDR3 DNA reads TGTGCCAGCAGTTTAGTCGTTGGGGATGAGCAGTACTTC.

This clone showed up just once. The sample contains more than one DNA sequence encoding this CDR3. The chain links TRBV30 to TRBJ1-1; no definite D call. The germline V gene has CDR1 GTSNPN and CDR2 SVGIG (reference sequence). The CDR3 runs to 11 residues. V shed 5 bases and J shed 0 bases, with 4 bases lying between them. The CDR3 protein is CAWSMNTEAFF. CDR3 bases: TGTGCCTGGTCTATGAACACTGAAGCTTTCTTT.

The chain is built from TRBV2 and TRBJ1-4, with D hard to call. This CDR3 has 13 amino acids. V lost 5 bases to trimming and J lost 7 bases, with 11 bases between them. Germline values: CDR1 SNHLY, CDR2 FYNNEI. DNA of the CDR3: TGTGCCAGCAGTCAGGCCTCCGGTGAAAAACTGTTTTTT. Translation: CASSQASGEKLFF.

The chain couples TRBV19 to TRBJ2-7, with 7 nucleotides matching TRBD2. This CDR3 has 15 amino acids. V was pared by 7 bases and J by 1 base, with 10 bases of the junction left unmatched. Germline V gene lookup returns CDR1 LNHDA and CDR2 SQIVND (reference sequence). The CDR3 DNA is TGTGCCAGTAAAACCCTGGACGGGGGGTCCTACGAGCAGTACTTC. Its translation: CASKTLDGGSYEQYF.

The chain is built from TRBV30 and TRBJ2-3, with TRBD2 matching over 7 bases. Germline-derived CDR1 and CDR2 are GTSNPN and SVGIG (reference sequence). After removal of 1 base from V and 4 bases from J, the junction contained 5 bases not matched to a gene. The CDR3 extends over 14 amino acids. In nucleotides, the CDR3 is TGTGCCTGGAGTGCGGTAGCGGGCCCAGATACGCAGTATTTT. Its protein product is CAWSAVAGPDTQYF.

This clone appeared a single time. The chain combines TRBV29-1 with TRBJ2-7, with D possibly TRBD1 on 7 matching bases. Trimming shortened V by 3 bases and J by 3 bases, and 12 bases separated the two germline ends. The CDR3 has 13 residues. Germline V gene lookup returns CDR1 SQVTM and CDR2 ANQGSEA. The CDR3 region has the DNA TGCAGCGTTGAGGTCAGGGGGGACTACGAGCAGTACTTC. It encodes CSVEVRGDYEQYF.

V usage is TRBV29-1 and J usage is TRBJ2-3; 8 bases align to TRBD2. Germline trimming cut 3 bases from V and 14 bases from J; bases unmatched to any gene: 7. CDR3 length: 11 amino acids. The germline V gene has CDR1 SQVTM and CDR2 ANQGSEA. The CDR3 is CSVEDGGASYF. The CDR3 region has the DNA TGCAGCGTTGAGGACGGGGGGGCCTCGTATTTT.

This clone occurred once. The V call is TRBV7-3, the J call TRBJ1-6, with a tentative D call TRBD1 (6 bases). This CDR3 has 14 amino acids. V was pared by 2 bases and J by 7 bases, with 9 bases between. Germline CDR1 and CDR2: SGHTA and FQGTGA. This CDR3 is CASSLEGGNSPLHF. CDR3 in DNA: TGTGCCAGCAGCTTAGAGGGGGGAAATTCACCCCTCCACTTT. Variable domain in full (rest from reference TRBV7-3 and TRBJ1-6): GAGVSQTPSNKVTEKGKYVELRCDPISGHTALYWYRQSLGQGPEFLIYFQGTGAADDSGLPNDRFFAVRPEGSVSTLKIQRTERGDSAVYLCASSLEGGNSPLHFGNGTRLTVT.

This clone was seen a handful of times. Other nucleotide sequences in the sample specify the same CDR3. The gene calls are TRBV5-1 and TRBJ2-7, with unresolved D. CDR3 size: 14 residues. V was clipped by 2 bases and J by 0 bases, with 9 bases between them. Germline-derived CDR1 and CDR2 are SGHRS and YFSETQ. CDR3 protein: CASSLSTGSYEQYF. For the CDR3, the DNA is TGCGCCAGCAGCTTAAGTACTGGCTCCTACGAGCAGTACTTC. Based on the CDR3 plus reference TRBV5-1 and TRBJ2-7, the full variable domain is KAGVTQTPRYLIKTRGQQVTLSCSPISGHRSVSWYQQTPGQGLQFLFEYFSETQRNKGNFPGRFSGRQFSNSRSEMNVSTLELGDSALYLCASSLSTGSYEQYFGPGTRLTVT.

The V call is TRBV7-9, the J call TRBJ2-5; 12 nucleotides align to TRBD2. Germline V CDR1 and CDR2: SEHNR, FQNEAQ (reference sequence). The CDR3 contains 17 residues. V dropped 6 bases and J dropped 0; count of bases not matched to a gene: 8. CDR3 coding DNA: TGTGCCAGCAGTTTTCAGGGACTAGCGGGCTACCAAGAGACCCAGTACTTC. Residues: CASSFQGLAGYQETQYF.

CDR3 bases: TGCAGCGTTATTCCCAGAGGGACAATCGAGCAGTACTTC. Its protein product is CSVIPRGTIEQYF. This chain joins TRBV29-1 and TRBJ2-7; tentative D call: TRBD1 (6 bases). The ends were cut back, 5 bases at V and 6 bases at J, with 17 bases in the middle. In germline, CDR1 is SQVTM, CDR2 ANQGSEA. This CDR3 is built from 13 residues.

CDR3 DNA: TGTGCCAGCAGTACCGGGACCCACAGCACAGATACGCAGTATTTT. Amino acids: CASSTGTHSTDTQYF. The V call is TRBV28, the J call TRBJ2-3; D is possibly TRBD1 or TRBD2 (5 bases each). Trimming removed 5 bases at V and 0 bases at J, with 12 bases between. CDR1 is MDHEN and CDR2 is SYDVKM in the germline V gene. The CDR3 sequence is 15 residues long.

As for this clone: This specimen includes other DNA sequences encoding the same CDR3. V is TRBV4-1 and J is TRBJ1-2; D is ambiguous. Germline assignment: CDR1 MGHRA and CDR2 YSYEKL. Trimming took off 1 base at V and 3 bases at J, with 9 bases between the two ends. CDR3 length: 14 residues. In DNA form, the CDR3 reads TGCGCCAGCAGCCAAGGGACCGGCGACTATGGCTACACCTTC. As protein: CASSQGTGDYGYTF.

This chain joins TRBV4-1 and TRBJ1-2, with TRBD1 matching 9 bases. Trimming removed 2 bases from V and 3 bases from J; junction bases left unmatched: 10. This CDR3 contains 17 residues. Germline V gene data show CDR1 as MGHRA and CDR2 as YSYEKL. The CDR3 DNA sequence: TGCGCCAGCAGCCAACAAATTACAGGGGGCAGAGACTATGGCTACACCTTC. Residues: CASSQQITGGRDYGYTF.

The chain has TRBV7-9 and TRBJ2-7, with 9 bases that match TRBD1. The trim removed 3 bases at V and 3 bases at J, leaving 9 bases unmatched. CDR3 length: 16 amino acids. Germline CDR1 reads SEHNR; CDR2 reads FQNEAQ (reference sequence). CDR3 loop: CASSFYSGDRDYEQYF. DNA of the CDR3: TGTGCCAGCAGCTTTTATTCCGGGGACAGGGACTACGAGCAGTACTTC.